The T cell receptor (beta chain) described here comes from a study of blood T cell repertoires in COVID-19. Study summary: Italy, Spain and the United States were the sources of the convalescent and acute COVID-19 samples.

Authors' analysis steps: Cell counts per sample came from amplifying reference gene primers. The data were produced by immunoSEQ multiplex PCR, yet TCRdb's version contains in-frame clones alone and is incomplete. V and J calls plus clone size are reproduced from that table; the DNA served to infer D and trimming. The sample lists tens of thousands of clones, almost 90% occurring once. V was cut by 0 bases and J by 10 bases, with 14 bases left in between. Germline values: CDR1 SGDLS, CDR2 YYNGEE. There are 14 residues in the CDR3. The sequenced sample consisted of peripheral blood. The chain uses TRBV9 and TRBJ2-1; weak D call: TRBD2 (6 bases). This TCR was recovered from a man in his sixties with active COVID-19. CDR3 bases: TGTGCCAGCAGCGTAGGACTAGATCGGCTCGAGCAGTTCTTC. It specifies CASSVGLDRLEQFF.